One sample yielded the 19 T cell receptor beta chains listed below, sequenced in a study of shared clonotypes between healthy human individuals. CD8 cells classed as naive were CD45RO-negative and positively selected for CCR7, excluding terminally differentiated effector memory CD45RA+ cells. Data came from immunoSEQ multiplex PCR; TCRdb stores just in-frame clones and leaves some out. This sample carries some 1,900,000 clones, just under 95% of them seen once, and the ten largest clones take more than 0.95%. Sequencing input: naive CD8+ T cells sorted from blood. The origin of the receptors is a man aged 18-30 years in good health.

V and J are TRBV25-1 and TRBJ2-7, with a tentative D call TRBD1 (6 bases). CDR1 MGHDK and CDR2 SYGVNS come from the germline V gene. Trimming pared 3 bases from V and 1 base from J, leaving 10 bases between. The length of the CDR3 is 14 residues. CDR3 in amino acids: CASSEQGLSYEQYF. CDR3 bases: TGTGCCAGCAGTGAGCAGGGGCTATCCTACGAGCAGTACTTC.

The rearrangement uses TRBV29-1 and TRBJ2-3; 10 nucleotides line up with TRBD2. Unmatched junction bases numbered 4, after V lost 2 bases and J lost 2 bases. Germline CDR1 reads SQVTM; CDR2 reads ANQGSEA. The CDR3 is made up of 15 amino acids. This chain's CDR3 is CSVETGTSDTDTQYF. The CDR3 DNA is TGCAGCGTTGAAACCGGGACTAGCGACACAGATACGCAGTATTTT.

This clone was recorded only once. CDR3 sequence reads: CASSLSGREENEQFF. CDR3 bases: TGTGCCAGCAGCCTTAGCGGGAGGGAAGAAAATGAGCAGTTCTTC. This rearrangement joins TRBV11-3 to TRBJ2-1, with 11 bases identical to TRBD2. This CDR3 contains 15 residues. Trimming at V came to 5 bases and at J to 7 bases, leaving 7 bases not matched to a gene. Germline CDR1 and CDR2: SGHNT and YENEEA.

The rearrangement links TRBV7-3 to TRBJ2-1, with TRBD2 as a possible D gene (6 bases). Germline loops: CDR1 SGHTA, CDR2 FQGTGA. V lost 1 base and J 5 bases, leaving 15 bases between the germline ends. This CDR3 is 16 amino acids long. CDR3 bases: TGTGCCAGCAGCTTAAGGGTTAGCGGATACCACAATGAGCAGTTCTTC. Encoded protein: CASSLRVSGYHNEQFF. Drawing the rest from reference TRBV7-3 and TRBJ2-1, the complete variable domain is GAGVSQTPSNKVTEKGKYVELRCDPISGHTALYWYRQSLGQGPEFLIYFQGTGAADDSGLPNDRFFAVRPEGSVSTLKIQRTERGDSAVYLCASSLRVSGYHNEQFFGPGTRLTVL.

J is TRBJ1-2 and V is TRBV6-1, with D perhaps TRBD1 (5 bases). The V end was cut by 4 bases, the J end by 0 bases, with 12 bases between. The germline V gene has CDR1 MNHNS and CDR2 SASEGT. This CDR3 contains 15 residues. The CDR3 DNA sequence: TGTGCCAGCAGTGGGGGGACGATTCCTAACTATGGCTACACCTTC. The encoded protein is CASSGGTIPNYGYTF.

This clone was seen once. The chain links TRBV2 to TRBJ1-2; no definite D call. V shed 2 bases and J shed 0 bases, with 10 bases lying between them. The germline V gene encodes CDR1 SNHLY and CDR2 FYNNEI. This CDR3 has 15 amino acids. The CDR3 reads CASSESVRSNYGYTF. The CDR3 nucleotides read TGTGCCAGCAGTGAATCCGTCAGGTCTAACTATGGCTACACCTTC. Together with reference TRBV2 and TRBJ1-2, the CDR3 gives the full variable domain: EPEVTQTPSHQVTQMGQEVILRCVPISNHLYFYWYRQILGQKVEFLVSFYNNEISEKSEIFDDQFSVERPDGSNFTLKIRSTKLEDSAMYFCASSESVRSNYGYTFGSGTRLTVV.

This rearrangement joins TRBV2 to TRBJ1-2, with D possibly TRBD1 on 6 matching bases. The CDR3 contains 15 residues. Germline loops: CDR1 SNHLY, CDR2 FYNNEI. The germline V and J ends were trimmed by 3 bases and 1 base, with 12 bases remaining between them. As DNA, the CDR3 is TGTGCCAGCAGTGACCCGGACAGAATTAACTATGGCTACACCTTC. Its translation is CASSDPDRINYGYTF. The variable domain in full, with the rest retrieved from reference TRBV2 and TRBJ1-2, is EPEVTQTPSHQVTQMGQEVILRCVPISNHLYFYWYRQILGQKVEFLVSFYNNEISEKSEIFDDQFSVERPDGSNFTLKIRSTKLEDSAMYFCASSDPDRINYGYTFGSGTRLTVV.

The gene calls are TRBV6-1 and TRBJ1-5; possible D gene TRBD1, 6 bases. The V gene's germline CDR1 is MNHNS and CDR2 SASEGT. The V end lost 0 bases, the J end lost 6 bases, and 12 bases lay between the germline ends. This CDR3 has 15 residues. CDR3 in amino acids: CASSEARGPVQPQHF. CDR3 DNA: TGTGCCAGCAGTGAAGCTCGGGGGCCGGTTCAGCCCCAGCATTTT.

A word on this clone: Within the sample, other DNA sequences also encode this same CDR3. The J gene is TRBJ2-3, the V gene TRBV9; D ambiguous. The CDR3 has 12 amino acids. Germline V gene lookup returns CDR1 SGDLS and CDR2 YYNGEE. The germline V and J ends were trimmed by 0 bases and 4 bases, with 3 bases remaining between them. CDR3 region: CASSVGADTQYF. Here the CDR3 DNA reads TGTGCCAGCAGCGTAGGCGCAGATACGCAGTATTTT.

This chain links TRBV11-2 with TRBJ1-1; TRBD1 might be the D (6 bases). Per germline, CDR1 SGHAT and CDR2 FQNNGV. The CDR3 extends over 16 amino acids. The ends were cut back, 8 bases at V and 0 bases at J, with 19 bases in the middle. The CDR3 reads CASREGGDFMNTEAFF. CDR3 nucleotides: TGTGCCAGCCGGGAAGGGGGAGACTTCATGAACACTGAAGCTTTCTTT.

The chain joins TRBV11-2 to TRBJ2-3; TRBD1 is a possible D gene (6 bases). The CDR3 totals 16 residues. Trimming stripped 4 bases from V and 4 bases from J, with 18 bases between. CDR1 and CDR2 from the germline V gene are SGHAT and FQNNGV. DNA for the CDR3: TGTGCCAGCAGCTCCGAAACAGGGTTCGGGGCAGATACGCAGTATTTT. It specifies CASSSETGFGADTQYF.

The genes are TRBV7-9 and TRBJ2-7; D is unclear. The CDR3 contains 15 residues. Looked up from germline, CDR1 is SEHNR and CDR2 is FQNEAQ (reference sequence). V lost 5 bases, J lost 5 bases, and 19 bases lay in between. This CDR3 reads CASSQSWQVIDEQYF. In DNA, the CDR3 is TGTGCCAGCAGCCAAAGTTGGCAGGTTATAGACGAGCAGTACTTC.

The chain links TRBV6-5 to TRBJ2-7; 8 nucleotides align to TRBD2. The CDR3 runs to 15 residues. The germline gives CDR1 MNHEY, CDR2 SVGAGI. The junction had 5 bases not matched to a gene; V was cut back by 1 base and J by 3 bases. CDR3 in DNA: TGTGCCAGCAGTTACTTTGGCGGGGGGAACTACGAGCAGTACTTC. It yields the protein CASSYFGGGNYEQYF.

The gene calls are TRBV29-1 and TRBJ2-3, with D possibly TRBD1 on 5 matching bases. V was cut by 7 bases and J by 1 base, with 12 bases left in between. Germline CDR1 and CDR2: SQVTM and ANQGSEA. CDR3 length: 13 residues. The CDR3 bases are TGCAGCGGATACGAAGGGGGCACAGATACGCAGTATTTT. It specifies CSGYEGGTDTQYF.

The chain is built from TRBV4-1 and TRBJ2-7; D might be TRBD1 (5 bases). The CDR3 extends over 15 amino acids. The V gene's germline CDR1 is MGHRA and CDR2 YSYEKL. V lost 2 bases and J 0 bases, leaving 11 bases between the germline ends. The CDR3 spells CASSQIDSLSYEQYF. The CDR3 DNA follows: TGCGCCAGCAGCCAAATTGACAGCCTCTCCTACGAGCAGTACTTC.

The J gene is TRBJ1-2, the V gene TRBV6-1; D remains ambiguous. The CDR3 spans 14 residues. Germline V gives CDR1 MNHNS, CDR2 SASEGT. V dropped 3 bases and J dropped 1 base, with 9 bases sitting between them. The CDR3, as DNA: TGTGCCAGCAGTGACAGTAGGGTTAACTATGGCTACACCTTC. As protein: CASSDSRVNYGYTF.

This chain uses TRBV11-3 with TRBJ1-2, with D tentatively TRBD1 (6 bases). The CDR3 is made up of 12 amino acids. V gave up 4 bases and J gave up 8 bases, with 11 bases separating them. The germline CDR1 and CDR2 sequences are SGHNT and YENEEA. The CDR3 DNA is TGTGCCAGCAGCTCTGGGGGCAGCGGCTACACCTTC. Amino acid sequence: CASSSGGSGYTF. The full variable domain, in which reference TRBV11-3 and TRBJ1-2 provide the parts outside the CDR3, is EAGVVQSPRYKIIEKKQPVAFWCNPISGHNTLYWYLQNLGQGPELLIRYENEEAVDDSQLPKDRFSAERLKGVDSTLKIQPAELGDSAVYLCASSSGGSGYTFGSGTRLTVV.

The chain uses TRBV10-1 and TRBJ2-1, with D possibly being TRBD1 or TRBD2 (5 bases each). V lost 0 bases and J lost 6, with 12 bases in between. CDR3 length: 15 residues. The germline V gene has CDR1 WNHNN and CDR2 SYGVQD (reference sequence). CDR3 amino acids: CASSESRGPPNEQFF. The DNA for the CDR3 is TGCGCCAGCAGTGAGTCTCGGGGACCACCCAATGAGCAGTTCTTC.

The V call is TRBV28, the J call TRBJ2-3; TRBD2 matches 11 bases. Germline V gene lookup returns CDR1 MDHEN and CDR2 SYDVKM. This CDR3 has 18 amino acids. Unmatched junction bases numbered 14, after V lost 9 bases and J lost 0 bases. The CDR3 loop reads CASRVGTSGITSTDTQYF. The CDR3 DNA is TGTGCCAGTAGAGTTGGGACTAGCGGAATCACTAGCACAGATACGCAGTATTTT.